Described below is a single TCR beta chain sequence and its context. Its target antigen remains unknown. The input lacks base qualities; no much larger clone sits a single base away. The sample belongs to a study of vaccination effects on CD4 cells after COVID-19 (dated by TCRdb to between 2021 and 2024). Regarding the study in general: Across the study, the median time from the second dose to post-vaccine sampling was 72 days (range 14 to 241). The Oncomine TCR Beta short-read assay on an Illumina iSeq 100 was used to sequence cultures from other donors in the study. Altogether, roughly 10 COVID-19 convalescent patients and a handful of SARS-CoV-2-naive healthy vaccine recipients made up the full study. The study compared SARS-CoV-2 spike-specific CD4+ TCR repertoires before and after mRNA vaccination in COVID-19 convalescent patients and infection-naive vaccine recipients. General conclusions and limits of the study: Among healthy vaccine recipients, nearly all vaccine-induced clones were SARS-CoV-2 mono-reactive, and just 1 of 255 was cross-reactive with common cold coronaviruses. The study was limited by a small number of convalescent patients, and early post-infection timepoints were lacking. Clones induced by infection and clones induced by vaccination both contracted markedly at late timepoints after vaccination, which fits with T cell responses waning over time.

Libraries were built with the immunoSEQ multiplex PCR assay. DNA from the CD4+ T cells that had been cultured and isolated underwent TCR beta CDR3 sequencing. The published analysis was carried out like this. Non-productive TCR sequences were removed and reads were trimmed to the CDR3 region, keeping CDR3s of at least 7 amino acids. The MANAFEST web app was used to identify antigen-specific clonotypes by comparing expansion in peptide wells with expansion in reference cultures. To count as positive, a clone had to show expansion at FDR<0.05 compared with the reference and with all other wells, an odds ratio above 5, and a frequency above 0.1% in two replicate wells. A clonotype was defined as cross-reactive if the clonotype was significantly expanded both in SARS-CoV-2 spike wells and in at least one common cold coronavirus spike condition. CDR3 similarity was assessed by Levenshtein distance using the stringdist R package, and unrooted trees were constructed with ape in R 3.6.1. TCRdb obtained this table from immuneACCESS and retained in-frame rearrangements with V and J assigned. These tables miss some clones; where compared with another copy, unresolved V genes account for less than half of the shortfall, and the remainder is unexplained. The DNA gave D and trimming, while V, J and clone size come from that table. Counted in this sample were tens of thousands of clones; roughly 78% of them appeared once. The ten largest clones represent about 1.4% of the sample.

The germline V gene supplies CDR1 SGHRS and CDR2 YFSETQ. V has 1 base trimmed and J has 5 bases trimmed; junction bases matching no gene number 7. Inclusive of the bounding cysteine and phenylalanine, the CDR3 is 16 residues long. The retained sequence is limited to the CDR3, 48 bases, with the frame set at the first base. The ViraFEST assay stimulated PBMC with viral peptide pools and then used TCR sequencing to identify antigen-specific CD4+ T cell clonotypes by expansion. After more than 9 days of culture, CD4+ T cells were isolated with the EasySep CD4+ T cell isolation kit. Two doses of either the BNT162b2 or the mRNA-1273 mRNA SARS-CoV-2 vaccine were administered to participants. None of the healthy vaccine recipients had a prior SARS-CoV-2 infection, which was confirmed by nucleocapsid antibody tests that came back negative both before and after vaccination. Under 2.5 million PBMC per well were cultured with approximately 10 ug/ml peptides in IMDM containing around 4.6% human AB serum, approximately 9.9 IU/ml IL-2 and gentamicin. Half of the culture medium was replaced with fresh IL-2-containing medium on days 3 and 7. Unless noted otherwise, every peptide stimulation condition was grown in triplicate wells. PBMC were separated from whole blood using Ficoll-Paque Plus gradient centrifugation and were then either cryopreserved at -140C or used fresh. Overlapping peptide pools spanned the spike proteins of SARS-CoV-2 and the common cold coronaviruses HCoV-NL63, HCoV-OC43 and HCoV-229E. The QIAamp micro DNA kit was used to extract genomic DNA from the cultured CD4+ T cells.

The source material was CD4+ T cells from PBMCs cultured with HCoV-NL63 spike peptides, sampled after COVID-19 vaccination. The label giving this sample's cell subset or site can be read as: HCoV-NL63 spike overlapping peptide pool stimulation. The clonotype originates from a human donor who received a COVID-19 vaccine. Some clones in this sample may be carry-over from other donors' samples. The sequence joins TRBV5-1 to TRBJ2-5; 11 central bases correspond to TRBD1. The nucleotide sequence reads as follows: TGCGCCAGCAGCTTGAGGACAGGGGGCATATGGGAGACCCAGTACTTC. This sequence encodes CASSLRTGGIWETQYF.